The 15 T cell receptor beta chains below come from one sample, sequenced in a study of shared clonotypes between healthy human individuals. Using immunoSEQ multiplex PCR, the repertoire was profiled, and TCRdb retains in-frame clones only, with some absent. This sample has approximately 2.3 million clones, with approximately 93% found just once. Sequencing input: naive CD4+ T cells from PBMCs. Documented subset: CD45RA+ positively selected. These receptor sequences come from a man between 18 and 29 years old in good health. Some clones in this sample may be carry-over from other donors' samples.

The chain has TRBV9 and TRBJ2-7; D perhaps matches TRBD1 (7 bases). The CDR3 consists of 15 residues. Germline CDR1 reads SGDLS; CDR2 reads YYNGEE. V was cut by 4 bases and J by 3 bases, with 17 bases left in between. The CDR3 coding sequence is TGTGCCAGCAGCCCCTTTGGGCAGGGGGGCTACGAGCAGTACTTC. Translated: CASSPFGQGGYEQYF.

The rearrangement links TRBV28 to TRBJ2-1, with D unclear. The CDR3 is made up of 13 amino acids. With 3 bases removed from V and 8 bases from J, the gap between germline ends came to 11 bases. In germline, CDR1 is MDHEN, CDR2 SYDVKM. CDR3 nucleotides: TGTGCCAGCAGTTTGCTTACCAGCCATGAGCAGTTCTTC. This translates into CASSLLTSHEQFF.

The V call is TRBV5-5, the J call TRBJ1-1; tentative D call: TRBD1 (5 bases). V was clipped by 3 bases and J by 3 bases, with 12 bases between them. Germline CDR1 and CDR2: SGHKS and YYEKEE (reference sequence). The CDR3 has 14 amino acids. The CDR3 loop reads CASSWKGSDTEAFF. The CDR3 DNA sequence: TGTGCCAGCAGCTGGAAGGGGAGTGACACTGAAGCTTTCTTT.

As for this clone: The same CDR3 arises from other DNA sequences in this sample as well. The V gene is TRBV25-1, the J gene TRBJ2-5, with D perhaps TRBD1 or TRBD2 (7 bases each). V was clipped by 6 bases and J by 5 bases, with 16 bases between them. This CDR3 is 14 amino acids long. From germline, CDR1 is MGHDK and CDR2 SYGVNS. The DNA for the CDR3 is TGTGCCAGCAGCAGACAGGGAGGGGGGGAGACCCAGTACTTC. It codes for CASSRQGGGETQYF.

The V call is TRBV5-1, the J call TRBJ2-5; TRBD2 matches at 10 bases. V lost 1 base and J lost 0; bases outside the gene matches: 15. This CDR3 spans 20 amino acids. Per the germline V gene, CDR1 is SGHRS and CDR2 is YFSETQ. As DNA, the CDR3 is TGCGCCAGCAGCTTGACTCCAACCCCGTATAGCGGGAGGCACCAAGAGACCCAGTACTTC. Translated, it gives CASSLTPTPYSGRHQETQYF.

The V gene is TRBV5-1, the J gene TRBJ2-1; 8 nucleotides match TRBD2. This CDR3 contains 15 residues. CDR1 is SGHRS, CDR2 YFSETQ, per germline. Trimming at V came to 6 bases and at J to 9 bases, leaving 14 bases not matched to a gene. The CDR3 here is CASKLLADHIGEQFF. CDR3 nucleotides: TGCGCCAGCAAGCTACTAGCGGACCATATCGGTGAGCAGTTCTTC. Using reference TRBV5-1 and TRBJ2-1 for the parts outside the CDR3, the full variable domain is KAGVTQTPRYLIKTRGQQVTLSCSPISGHRSVSWYQQTPGQGLQFLFEYFSETQRNKGNFPGRFSGRQFSNSRSEMNVSTLELGDSALYLCASKLLADHIGEQFFGPGTRLTVL.

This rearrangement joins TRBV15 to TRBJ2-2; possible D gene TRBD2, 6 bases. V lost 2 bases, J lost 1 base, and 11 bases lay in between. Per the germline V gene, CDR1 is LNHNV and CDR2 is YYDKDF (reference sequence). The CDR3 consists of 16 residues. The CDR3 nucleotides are TGTGCCACCAGCAGACATCTAGCGATGAACACCGGGGAGCTGTTTTTT. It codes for CATSRHLAMNTGELFF.

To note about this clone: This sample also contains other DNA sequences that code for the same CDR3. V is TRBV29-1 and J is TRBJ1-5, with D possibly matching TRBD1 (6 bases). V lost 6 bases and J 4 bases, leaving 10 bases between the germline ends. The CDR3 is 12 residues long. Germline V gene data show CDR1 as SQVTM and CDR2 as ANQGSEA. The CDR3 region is CSVGAVNQPQHF. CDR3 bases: TGCAGCGTGGGGGCCGTTAATCAGCCCCAGCATTTT.

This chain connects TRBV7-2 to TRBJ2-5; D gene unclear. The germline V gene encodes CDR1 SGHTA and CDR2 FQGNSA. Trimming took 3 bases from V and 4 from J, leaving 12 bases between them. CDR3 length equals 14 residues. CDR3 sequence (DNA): TGTGCCAGCAGCTTTTCCCCAGGAGTAGAGACCCAGTACTTC. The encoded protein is CASSFSPGVETQYF.

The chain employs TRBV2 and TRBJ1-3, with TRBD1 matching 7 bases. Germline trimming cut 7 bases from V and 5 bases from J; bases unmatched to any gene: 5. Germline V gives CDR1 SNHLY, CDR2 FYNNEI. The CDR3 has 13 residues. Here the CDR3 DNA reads TGTGCCAGCACCCGACAGGGACGAAACACCATATATTTT. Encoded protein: CASTRQGRNTIYF. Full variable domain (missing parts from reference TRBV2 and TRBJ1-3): EPEVTQTPSHQVTQMGQEVILRCVPISNHLYFYWYRQILGQKVEFLVSFYNNEISEKSEIFDDQFSVERPDGSNFTLKIRSTKLEDSAMYFCASTRQGRNTIYFGEGSWLTVV.

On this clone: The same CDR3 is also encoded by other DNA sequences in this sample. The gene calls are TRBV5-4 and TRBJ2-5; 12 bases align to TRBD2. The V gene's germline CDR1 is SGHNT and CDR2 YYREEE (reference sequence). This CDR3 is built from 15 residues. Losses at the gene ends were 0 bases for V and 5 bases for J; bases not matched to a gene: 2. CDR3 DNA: TGTGCCAGCAGCTTGGGACTAGCGGGAGTTGAGACCCAGTACTTC. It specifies CASSLGLAGVETQYF.

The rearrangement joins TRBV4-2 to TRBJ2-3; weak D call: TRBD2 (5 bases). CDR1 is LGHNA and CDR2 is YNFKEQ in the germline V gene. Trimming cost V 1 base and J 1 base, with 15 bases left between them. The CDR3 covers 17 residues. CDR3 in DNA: TGTGCCAGCAGCCAAGCGGCGGGCAGAGCGCGCACAGATACGCAGTATTTT. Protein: CASSQAAGRARTDTQYF.

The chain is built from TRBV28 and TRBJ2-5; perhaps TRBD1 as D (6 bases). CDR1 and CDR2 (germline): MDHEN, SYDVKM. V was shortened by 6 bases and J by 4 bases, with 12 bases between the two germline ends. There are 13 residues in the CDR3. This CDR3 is CASRLQGRETQYF. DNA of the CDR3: TGTGCCAGCAGGTTACAGGGCAGAGAGACCCAGTACTTC.

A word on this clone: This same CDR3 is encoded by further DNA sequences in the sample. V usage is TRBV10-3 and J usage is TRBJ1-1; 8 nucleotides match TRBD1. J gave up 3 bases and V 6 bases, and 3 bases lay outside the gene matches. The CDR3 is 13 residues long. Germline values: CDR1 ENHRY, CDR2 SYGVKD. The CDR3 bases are TGTGCCATCAGGCTACAGGGGGACACTGAAGCTTTCTTT. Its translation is CAIRLQGDTEAFF.

This CDR3 is CASSSRYTDTQYF. CDR3 DNA: TGTGCCAGCAGCTCCCGGTACACAGATACGCAGTATTTT. This chain connects TRBV7-2 to TRBJ2-3, with D unresolved. CDR3 length equals 13 residues. Trimming left V 4 bases short and J 2 bases short, with 7 bases between. The germline gives CDR1 SGHTA, CDR2 FQGNSA.